This TCR beta chain was documented in a study of early T cells in non-severe SARS-CoV-2 infection. CDR1 is SEHNR and CDR2 is FQNEAQ in the germline V gene (reference sequence). Trimming stripped 2 bases from V and 3 bases from J, with 14 bases between. The CDR3 extends over 16 amino acids. Study-level results: The matching step, a VDJdb search, favored anti-spike CD8 responses and missed private and CD4 specificities.

Individual cDNA molecules were tagged with unique molecular identifiers. TCRdb re-called the 5' RACE reads with MiXCR, one entry per CDR3 protein. The repertoire includes around 70,000 distinct CDR3 sequences, about 12% of them detected once, and about 4% sits in the top ten. Only a few counts were recorded for this clonotype. Its antigen is still unknown. The gene calls are TRBV7-9 and TRBJ1-3; D may be TRBD1 (5 bases). This sequence was found in an adult who was a healthcare worker with PCR-confirmed SARS-CoV-2 infection or an uninfected control (not recorded which). Source material: whole blood. Written as DNA, the CDR3 is TGTGCCAGCAGCTTAACTCAGGGACGAAGTGGAAACACCATATATTTT. Residues: CASSLTQGRSGNTIYF. The whole variable domain, filled in from reference TRBV7-9 and TRBJ1-3, reads DTGVSQNPRHKITKRGQNVTFRCDPISEHNRLYWYRQTLGQGPEFLTYFQNEAQLEKSRLLSDRFSAERPKGSFSTLEIQRTEQGDSAMYLCASSLTQGRSGNTIYFGEGSWLTVV.